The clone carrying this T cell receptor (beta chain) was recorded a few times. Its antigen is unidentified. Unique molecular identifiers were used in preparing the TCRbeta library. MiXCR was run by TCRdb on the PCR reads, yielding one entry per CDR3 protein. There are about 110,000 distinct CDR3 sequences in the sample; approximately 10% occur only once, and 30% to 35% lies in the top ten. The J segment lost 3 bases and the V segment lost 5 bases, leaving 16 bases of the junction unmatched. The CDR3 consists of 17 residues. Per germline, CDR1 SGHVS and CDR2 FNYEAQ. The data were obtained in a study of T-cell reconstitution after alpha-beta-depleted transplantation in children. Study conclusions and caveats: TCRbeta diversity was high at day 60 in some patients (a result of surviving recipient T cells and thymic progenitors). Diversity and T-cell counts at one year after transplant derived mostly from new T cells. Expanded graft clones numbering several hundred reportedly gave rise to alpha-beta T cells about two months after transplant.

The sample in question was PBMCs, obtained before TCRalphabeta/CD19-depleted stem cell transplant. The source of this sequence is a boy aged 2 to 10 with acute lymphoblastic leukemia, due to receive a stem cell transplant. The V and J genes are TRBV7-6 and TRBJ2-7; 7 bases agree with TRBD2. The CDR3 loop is CASSQAGRGNLGYEQYF. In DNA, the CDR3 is TGTGCCAGCAGCCAAGCGGGGAGAGGGAATCTCGGCTACGAGCAGTACTTC.